The clone carrying this T cell receptor (beta chain) came up a few times. The antigen is undetermined. This may be a read error, as it is one base from a much larger clone. Germline CDR1 reads MNHEY; CDR2 reads SMNVEV (reference sequence). The CDR3 length is 15 residues. This sample is drawn from a study of T cells in Graves' hyperthyroidism and ophthalmopathy. At the level of the study: Sampling of peripheral blood happened at initial diagnosis, prior to any treatment.

Amplification yielded TCR beta CDR3 regions, with RNA transcripts as the source. TCR CDR3 underwent first-round RT-PCR with the HTBI primer set. TCRdb recomputed calls from the multiplex PCR reads with MiXCR, one row per CDR3 protein. This repertoire shows 450,000 to 550,000 distinct CDR3 sequences, around 22% found once; its top ten account for around 10%. Study results and limitations: Patients with ophthalmopathy were separated from those with stable hyperthyroidism by a 13 V-J model.

The cohort's ophthalmopathy patients, a group with duration under 3 months, had a Clinical Activity Score of at least 3 and a NOSPECS grade of at least 4. Cells are PBMCs isolated from over 7.5 ml of fresh blood. The sample comprised blood. This TCR was sampled from a woman younger than 45 with Graves' ophthalmopathy. The chain links TRBV27 to TRBJ2-7, with D tentatively TRBD1 (5 bases). This CDR3 is CASSDPRTKNYEQCF. Written as DNA, the CDR3 is TGTGCCAGCAGCGACCCCCGGACAAAGAACTACGAGCAGTGCTTC.